The rows below give T cell receptor beta chains drawn from one sample of a study of beta chain features in type 1 diabetes. Measured with immunoSEQ multiplex PCR; TCRdb has only the in-frame clones, and not every one. The data contain around 690,000 clones, 9.5% to 15% of them singletons. Input material: naive CD4+ T cells from blood. The receptors shown here come from a man younger than 40 with type 1 diabetes. The CDR3 runs from the conserved cysteine through the conserved F or W. Fields, in order: V gene, D gene, J gene, CDR3 length, CDR3 protein. A D gene is named only where the DNA matches it firmly.

TRBV27	NA	TRBJ1-2	14	CASSSMWGNYGYTF
TRBV2	NA	TRBJ1-5	14	CASSEGRGPQPQHF
TRBV6-6	NA	TRBJ2-5	16	CASSYNGDPVQETQYF
TRBV29-1	NA	TRBJ2-5	13	CSVGGLFQETQYF
TRBV7-3	NA	TRBJ1-1	13	CASSQTGNTEAFF
TRBV18	NA	TRBJ2-5	13	CASSPNAGETQYF
TRBV7-9	NA	TRBJ2-4	15	CASSSQGLAKNIQYF
TRBV29-1	NA	TRBJ2-1	13	CSVVALVNNEQFF
TRBV11-2	TRBD2	TRBJ2-7	15	CASSLDSGLQYEQYF
TRBV6-9	TRBD1	TRBJ1-4	14	CASDLGQGREKLFF
TRBV2	NA	TRBJ2-6	13	CASTQPGANVLTF
TRBV5-1	NA	TRBJ1-2	18	CASSPSNQGGGFNYGYTF
TRBV19	NA	TRBJ1-2	15	CASSRWTRGTDGYTF
TRBV11-3	NA	TRBJ2-5	15	CASSPLPGDQETQYF
TRBV7-9	NA	TRBJ2-5	12	CASSLNEETQYF
TRBV11-2	TRBD1	TRBJ2-1	15	CASSSAGTENNEQFF
TRBV9	NA	TRBJ2-5	13	CASSAGLQETQYF
TRBV19	NA	TRBJ2-5	13	CASTQVPGETQYF
TRBV11-2	NA	TRBJ2-7	11	CASSTGVEKYF
TRBV9	NA	TRBJ1-2	12	CASSGGREGYTF
TRBV6-5	NA	TRBJ1-2	13	CASTNGPSYGYTF
TRBV30	NA	TRBJ1-4	13	CAWRRQGQEKLFF
TRBV28	NA	TRBJ1-2	14	CASSFGAKIAGYTF
TRBV7-9	NA	TRBJ2-1	13	CASSLSRDNEQFF
TRBV18	NA	TRBJ1-6	16	CASSPRHGNYNSPLHF
TRBV28	TRBD1	TRBJ1-4	14	CASSPTGVKEKLFF
TRBV11-2	NA	TRBJ1-3	14	CASSFWGSGNTIYF
TRBV4-3	NA	TRBJ2-2	17	CASSQGRAGANTGELFF
TRBV4-1	NA	TRBJ1-4	17	CASSQDRRGSTNEKLFF
TRBV20-1	NA	TRBJ2-3	11	CSAPEADTQYF
TRBV5-6	NA	TRBJ1-4	14	CASRFTGIDEKLFF
TRBV10-3	TRBD1	TRBJ2-2	15	CATGLGQGDTGELFF
TRBV5-1	NA	TRBJ1-5	13	CASSLGSNQPQHF
TRBV25-1	NA	TRBJ2-2	14	CASSAQGRAGELFF
TRBV29-1	TRBD1	TRBJ1-4	15	CSAAQGGTTNEKLFF
TRBV9	NA	TRBJ1-3	15	CASSARRTSGNTIYF
TRBV25-1	NA	TRBJ2-7	12	CASSASSYEQYF
TRBV9	NA	TRBJ1-2	15	CASSGAYAGLSGYTF
TRBV28	TRBD1	TRBJ1-2	15	CASSSSGQGTYGYTF